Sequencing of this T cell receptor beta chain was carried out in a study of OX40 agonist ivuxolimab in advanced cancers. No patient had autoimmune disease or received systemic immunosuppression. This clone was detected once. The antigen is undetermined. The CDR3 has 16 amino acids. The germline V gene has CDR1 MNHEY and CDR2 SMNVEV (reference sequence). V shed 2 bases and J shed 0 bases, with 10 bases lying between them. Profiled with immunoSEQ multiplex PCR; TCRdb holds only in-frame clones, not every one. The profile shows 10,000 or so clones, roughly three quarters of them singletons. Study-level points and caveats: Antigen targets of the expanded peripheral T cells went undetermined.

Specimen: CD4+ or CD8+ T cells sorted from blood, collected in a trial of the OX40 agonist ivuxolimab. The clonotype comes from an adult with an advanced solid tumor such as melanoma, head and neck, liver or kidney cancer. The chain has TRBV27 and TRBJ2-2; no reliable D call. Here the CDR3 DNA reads TGTGCCAGCAGTTTAAAACCAGTCGCGAACACCGGGGAGCTGTTTTTT. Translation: CASSLKPVANTGELFF.